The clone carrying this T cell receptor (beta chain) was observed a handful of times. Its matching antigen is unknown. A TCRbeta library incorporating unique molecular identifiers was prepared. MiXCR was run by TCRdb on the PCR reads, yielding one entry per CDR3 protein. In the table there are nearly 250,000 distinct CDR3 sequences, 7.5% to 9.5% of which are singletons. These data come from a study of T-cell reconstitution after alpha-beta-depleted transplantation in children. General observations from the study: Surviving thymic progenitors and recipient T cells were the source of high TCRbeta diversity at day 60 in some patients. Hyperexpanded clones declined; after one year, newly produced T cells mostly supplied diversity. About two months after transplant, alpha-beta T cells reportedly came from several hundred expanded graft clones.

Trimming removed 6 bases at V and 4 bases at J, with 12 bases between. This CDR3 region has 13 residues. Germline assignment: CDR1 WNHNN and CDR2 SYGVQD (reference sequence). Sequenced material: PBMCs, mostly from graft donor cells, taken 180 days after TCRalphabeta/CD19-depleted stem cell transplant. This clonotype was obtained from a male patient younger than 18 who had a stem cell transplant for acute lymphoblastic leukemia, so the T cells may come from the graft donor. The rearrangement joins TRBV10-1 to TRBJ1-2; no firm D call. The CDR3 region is CASSQSRTYGYTF. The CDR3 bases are TGCGCCAGCAGCCAGTCGCGGACCTATGGCTACACCTTC.